The TCR beta chain under discussion was sequenced for a study of cytomegalovirus exposure and HLA in healthy donors. Study in general: According to later analysis, the same platform produced the 110 or so validation and approximately 630 first-cohort repertoires. Whole-study findings and limits: The CMV antigen specificity of a few CMV-associated chains was confirmed through in vitro analysis.

Comment on this clone: The antigen remains unidentified.

This table comes from immunoSEQ multiplex PCR, and its TCRdb copy is limited to in-frame clones, with some not included. The sample contains some 100,000 clones, around nine tenths of which appear only once. This CDR3 spans 16 amino acids. Germline CDR1 and CDR2: LNHNV and YYDKDF (reference sequence). The ends were cut back, 3 bases at V and 2 bases at J, with 17 bases in the middle. Sequenced input: PBMCs. This chain links TRBV15 with TRBJ2-7, with D maybe TRBD1 (6 bases). This TCR came from a man younger than 35 in good health and CMV-seropositive. The CDR3 DNA is TGTGCCACCAGCAGGGCACAGGGTCGTTTCGCCTACGAGCAGTACTTC. It codes for CATSRAQGRFAYEQYF.